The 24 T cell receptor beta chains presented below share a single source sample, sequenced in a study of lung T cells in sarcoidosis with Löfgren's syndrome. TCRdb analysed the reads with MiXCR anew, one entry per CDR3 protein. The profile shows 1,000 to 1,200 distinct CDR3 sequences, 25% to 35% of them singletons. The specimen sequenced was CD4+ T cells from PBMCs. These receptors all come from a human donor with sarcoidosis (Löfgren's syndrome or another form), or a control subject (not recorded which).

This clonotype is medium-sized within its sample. The chain's CDR3 is CASINGETNQPQHF. CDR3 coding DNA: TGTGCCAGCATCAATGGGGAAACCAATCAGCCCCAGCATTTT. This chain joins TRBV28 and TRBJ1-5, with unresolved D. Germline assignment: CDR1 MDHEN and CDR2 SYDVKM. Trimming took 7 bases from V and 3 from J, leaving 13 bases between them. This CDR3 spans 14 amino acids.

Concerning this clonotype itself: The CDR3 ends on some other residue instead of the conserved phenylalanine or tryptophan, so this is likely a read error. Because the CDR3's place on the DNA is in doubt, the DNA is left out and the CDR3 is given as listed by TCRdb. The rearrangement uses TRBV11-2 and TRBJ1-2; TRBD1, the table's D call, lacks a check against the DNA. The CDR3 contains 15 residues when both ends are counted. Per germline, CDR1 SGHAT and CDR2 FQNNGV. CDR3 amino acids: CASSSDSEGLYGYTL.

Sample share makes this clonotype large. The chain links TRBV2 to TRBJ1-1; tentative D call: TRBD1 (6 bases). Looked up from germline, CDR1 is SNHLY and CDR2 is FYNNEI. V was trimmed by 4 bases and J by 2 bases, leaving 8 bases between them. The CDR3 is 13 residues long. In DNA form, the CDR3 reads TGTGCCAGCAGTGGGACAGCTAACACTGAAGCTTTCTTT. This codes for CASSGTANTEAFF.

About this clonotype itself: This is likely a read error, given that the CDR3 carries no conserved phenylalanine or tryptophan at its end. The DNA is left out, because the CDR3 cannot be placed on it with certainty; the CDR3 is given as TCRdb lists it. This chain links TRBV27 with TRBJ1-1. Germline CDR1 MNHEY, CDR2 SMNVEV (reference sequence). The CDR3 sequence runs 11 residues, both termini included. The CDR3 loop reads CASSSLTEAFG.

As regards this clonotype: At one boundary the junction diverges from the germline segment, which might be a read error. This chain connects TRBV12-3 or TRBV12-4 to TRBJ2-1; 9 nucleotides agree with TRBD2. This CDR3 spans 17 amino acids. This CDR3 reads CVSSSPASGGRYNEQFF. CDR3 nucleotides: TGTGTCAGCAGTTCCCCGGCGAGCGGGGGGCGTTACAATGAGCAGTTCTTC.

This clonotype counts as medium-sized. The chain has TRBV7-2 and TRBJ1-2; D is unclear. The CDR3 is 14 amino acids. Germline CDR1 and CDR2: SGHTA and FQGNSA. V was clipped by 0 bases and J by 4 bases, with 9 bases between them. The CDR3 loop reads CASSLAVNSYGYTF. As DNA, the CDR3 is TGTGCCAGCAGCTTAGCGGTAAACAGCTATGGCTACACCTTC.

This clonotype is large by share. CDR3 coding DNA: TGCAGTGCTCCAAGGGATACCCCCGACTATGGCTACACCTTC. Translating gives CSAPRDTPDYGYTF. J is TRBJ1-2 and V is TRBV20-1; D is undetermined. V lost 5 bases to trimming and J lost 3 bases, with 16 bases between them. Germline CDR1 is DFQATT and CDR2 is SNEGSKA (reference sequence). This CDR3 contains 14 residues.

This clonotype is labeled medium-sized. In DNA, the CDR3 is TGTGCCAGCAGGGGAGACAGGGGGGAGGAGACCCAGTACTTC. Translated: CASRGDRGEETQYF. This chain links TRBV25-1 with TRBJ2-5; 9 bases align to TRBD1. Trimming took 6 bases from V and 5 from J; bases not matched to a gene: 7. Germline-derived CDR1 and CDR2 are MGHDK and SYGVNS. The CDR3 loop spans 14 amino acids.

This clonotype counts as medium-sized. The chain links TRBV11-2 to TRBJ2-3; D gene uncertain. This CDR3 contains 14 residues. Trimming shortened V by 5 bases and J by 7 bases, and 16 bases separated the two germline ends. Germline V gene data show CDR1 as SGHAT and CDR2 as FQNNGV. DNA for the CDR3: TGTGCCAGCAGCCCCCAGATGATAGGACATACGCAGTATTTT. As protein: CASSPQMIGHTQYF.

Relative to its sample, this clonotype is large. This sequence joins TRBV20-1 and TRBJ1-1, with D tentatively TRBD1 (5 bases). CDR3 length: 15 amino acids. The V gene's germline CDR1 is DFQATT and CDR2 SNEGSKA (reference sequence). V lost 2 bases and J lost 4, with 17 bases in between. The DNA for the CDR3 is TGCAGTGCTAGATCCAGTCCCCCCAGGGCCACTGAAGCTTTCTTT. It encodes CSARSSPPRATEAFF.

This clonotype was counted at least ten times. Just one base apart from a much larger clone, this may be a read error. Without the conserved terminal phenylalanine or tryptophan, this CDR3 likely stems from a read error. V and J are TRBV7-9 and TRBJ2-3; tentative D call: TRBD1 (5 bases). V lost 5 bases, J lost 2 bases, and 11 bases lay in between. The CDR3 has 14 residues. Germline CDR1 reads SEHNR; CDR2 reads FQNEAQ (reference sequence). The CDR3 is CASSADSNTDTQYL. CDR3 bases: TGTGCCAGCAGCGCCGACAGTAACACAGATACGCAGTATTTG.

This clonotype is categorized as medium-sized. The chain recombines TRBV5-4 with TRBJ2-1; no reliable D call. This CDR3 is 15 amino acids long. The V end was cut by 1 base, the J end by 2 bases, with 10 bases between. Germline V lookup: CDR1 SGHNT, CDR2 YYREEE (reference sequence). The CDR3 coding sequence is TGTGCCAGCAGCTTGTCAGGCGACACCTACAATGAGCAGTTCTTC. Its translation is CASSLSGDTYNEQFF. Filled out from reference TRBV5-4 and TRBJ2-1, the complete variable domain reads ETGVTQSPTHLIKTRGQQVTLRCSSQSGHNTVSWYQQALGQGPQFIFQYYREEENGRGNFPPRFSGLQFPNYSSELNVNALELDDSALYLCASSLSGDTYNEQFFGPGTRLTVL.

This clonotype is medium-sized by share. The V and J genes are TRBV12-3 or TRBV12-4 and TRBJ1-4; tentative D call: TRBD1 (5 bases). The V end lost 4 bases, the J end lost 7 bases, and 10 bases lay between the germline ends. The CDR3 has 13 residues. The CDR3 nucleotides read TGTGCCAGCAGTTCGGGGGGGAGTGAAAAACTGTTTTTT. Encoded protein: CASSSGGSEKLFF.

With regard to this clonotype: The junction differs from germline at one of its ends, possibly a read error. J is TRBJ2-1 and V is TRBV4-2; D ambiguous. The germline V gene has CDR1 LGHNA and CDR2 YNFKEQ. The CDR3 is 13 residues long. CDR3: CASSRGSYNGQFF. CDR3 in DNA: TGTGCCAGCAGCCGAGGTAGTTACAATGGGCAGTTCTTC.

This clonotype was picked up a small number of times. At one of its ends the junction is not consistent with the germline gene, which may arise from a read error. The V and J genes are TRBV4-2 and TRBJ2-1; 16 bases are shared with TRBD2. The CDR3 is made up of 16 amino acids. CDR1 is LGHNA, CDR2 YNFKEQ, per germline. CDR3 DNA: TGTGCCGGCAGCCCTGGGACTAGCGGGGGGGGCAATGAGCAGTTCTTC. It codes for CAGSPGTSGGGNEQFF.

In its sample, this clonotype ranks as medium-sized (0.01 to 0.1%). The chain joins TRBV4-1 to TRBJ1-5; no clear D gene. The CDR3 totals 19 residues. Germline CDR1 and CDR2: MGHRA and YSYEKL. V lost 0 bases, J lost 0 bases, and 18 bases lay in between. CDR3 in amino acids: CASSQDGLMGLYSNQPQHF. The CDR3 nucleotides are TGCGCCAGCAGCCAAGATGGGTTGATGGGCTTGTATAGCAATCAGCCCCAGCATTTT.

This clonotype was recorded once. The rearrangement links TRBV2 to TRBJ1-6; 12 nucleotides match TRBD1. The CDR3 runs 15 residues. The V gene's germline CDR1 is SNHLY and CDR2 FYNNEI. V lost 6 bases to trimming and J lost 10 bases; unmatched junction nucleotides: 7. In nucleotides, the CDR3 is TGTGCCAGCAGGGGGACAGGGGGCGCAGGGTCACCCCTCCACTTT. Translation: CASRGTGGAGSPLHF.

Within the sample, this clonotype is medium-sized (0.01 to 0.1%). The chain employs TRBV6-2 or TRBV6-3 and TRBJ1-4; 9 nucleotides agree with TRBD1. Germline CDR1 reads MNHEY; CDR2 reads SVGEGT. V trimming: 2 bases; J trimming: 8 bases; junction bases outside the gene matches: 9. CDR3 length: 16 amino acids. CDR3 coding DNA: TGTGCCAGCAGTTACCTTCCGGGACAGGGCGGCGAAAAACTGTTTTTT. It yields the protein CASSYLPGQGGEKLFF.

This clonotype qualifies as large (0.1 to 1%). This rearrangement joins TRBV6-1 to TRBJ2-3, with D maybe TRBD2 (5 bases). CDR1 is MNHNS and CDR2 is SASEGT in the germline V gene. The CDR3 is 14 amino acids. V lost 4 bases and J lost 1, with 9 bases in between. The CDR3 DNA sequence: TGTGCCAGCAGTGTTGAGGGTGGCACAGATACGCAGTATTTT. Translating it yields CASSVEGGTDTQYF.

CDR3 coding DNA: TGCGCCAGCAGCCCCACGCCGGGACAGGGCTACGAGCAGTACTTC. Translated: CASSPTPGQGYEQYF. The chain links TRBV4-1 to TRBJ2-7, with 9 bases identical to TRBD1. Germline CDR1 is MGHRA and CDR2 is YSYEKL. The CDR3 consists of 15 residues. V lost 4 bases, J lost 3 bases, and 7 bases stayed unmatched.

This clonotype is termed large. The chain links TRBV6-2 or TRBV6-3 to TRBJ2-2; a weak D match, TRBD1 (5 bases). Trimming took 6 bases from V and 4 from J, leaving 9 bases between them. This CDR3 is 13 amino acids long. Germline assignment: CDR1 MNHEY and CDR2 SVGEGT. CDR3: CASRPTATGELFF. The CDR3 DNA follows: TGTGCCAGCAGACCGACAGCCACCGGGGAGCTGTTTTTT.

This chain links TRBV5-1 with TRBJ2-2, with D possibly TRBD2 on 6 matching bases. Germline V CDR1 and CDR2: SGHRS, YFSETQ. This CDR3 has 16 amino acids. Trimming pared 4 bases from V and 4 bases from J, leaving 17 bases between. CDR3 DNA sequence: TGCGCCAGCAGCCGAGCAATCTGGGGGGTCACCGGGGAGCTGTTTTTT. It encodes CASSRAIWGVTGELFF.

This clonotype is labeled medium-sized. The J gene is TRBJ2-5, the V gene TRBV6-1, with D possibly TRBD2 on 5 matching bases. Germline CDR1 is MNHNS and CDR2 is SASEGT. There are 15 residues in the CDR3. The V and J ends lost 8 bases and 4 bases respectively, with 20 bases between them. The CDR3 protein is CASGRSGVNRETQYF. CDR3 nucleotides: TGTGCCAGCGGAAGGTCCGGGGTTAATAGAGAGACCCAGTACTTC.

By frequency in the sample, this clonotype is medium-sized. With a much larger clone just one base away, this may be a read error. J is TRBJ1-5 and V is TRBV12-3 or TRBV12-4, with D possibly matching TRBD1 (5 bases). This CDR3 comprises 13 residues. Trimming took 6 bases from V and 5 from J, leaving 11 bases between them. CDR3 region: CASRGTGDQPQHF. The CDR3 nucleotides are TGTGCCAGCAGAGGGACGGGCGATCAGCCCCAGCATTTT.